Reported below is one TCR beta chain. All the donors were Caucasian adults who lived in Nashville, Tennessee. Profiling relied on immunoSEQ multiplex PCR, and the TCRdb table lists in-frame clones only, not all of them. The profile shows 2,100,000 or so clones, approximately 95% of them singletons. Germline V lookup: CDR1 ENHRY, CDR2 SYGVKD. V lost 7 bases, J lost 6 bases, and 19 bases lay in between. The CDR3 covers 14 residues. The data were obtained in a study of shared clonotypes between healthy human individuals. Study details: CD4 naive and CD4 memory each took three plates per donor, while CD8 naive took two and CD8 memory one.

Sample: naive CD4+ T cells sorted from blood. Subset given: CD45RA+ positively selected. The TCR was taken from a man between 18 and 35 years old in good health. The genes are TRBV10-3 and TRBJ2-7; the D gene is possibly TRBD1 (6 bases). CDR3 region: CAIKIGDIPGEQYF. The DNA of the CDR3 is TGTGCCATCAAAATCGGGGACATTCCGGGCGAGCAGTACTTC.